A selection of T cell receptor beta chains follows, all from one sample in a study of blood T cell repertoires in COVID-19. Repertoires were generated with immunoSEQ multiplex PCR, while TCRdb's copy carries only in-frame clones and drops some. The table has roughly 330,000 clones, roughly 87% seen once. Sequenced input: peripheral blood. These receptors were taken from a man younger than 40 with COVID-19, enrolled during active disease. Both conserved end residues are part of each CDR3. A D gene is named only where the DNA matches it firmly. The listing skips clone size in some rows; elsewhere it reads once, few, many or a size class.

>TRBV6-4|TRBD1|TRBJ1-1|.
TGTGCCAGCAGTGCGGGACAGGGAGGTTTCACGAACACTGAAGCTTTCTTT
CASSAGQGGFTNTEAFF
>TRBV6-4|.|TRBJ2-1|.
TGTGCCAGCAGTGACGGGGGGAGGTGGAATGAGCAGTTCTTC
CASSDGGRWNEQFF
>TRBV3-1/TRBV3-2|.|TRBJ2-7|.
TGTGCCAGCAGCCAAGATTGGAGCTCCTACGAGCAGTACTTC
CASSQDWSSYEQYF
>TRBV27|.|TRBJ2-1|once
TGTGCCAGCAGTCTGGACTATTACAATGAGCAGTTCTTC
CASSLDYYNEQFF
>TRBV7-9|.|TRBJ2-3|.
TGTGCCAGCAGACCAATGGGGGGAGTAAGTGATACGCAGTATTTT
CASRPMGGVSDTQYF
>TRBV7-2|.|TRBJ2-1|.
TGTGCCAGCAGCTCCGAGGCGGGGACCTACAATGAGCAGTTCTTC
CASSSEAGTYNEQFF
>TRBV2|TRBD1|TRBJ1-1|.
TGTGCCAGCATGGGACAGGGTTACACTGAAGCTTTCTTT
CASMGQGYTEAFF
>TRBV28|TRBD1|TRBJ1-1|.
TGTGCCAGCAGTTTAAGACAGGGGAGAGCTTTCTTT
CASSLRQGRAFF
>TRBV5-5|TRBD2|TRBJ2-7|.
TGTGCCAGCAGCTTGTCGGCTAGCGGGTTGTACGAGCAGTACTTC
CASSLSASGLYEQYF
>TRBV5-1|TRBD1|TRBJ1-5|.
TGCGCCAGCAGCCCGAACCCGGGACAGAAGAATCAGCCCCAGCATTTT
CASSPNPGQKNQPQHF
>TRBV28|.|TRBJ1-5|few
TGTGCCAGCGTGTTAGGGGGAAATCAGCCCCAGCATTTT
CASVLGGNQPQHF
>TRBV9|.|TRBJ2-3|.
TGTGCCAGCAGCTCCGCGCCGACAGGCACAGATACGCAGTATTTT
CASSSAPTGTDTQYF
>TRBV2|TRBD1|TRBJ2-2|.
TGTGCCAGCAGTTCCGACAGGGGGCGCGCCGGGGAGCTGTTTTTT
CASSSDRGRAGELFF
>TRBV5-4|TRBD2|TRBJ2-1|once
TGTGCCAGCAGCAGGAGCGGGAGGTCTCACAATGAGCAGTTCTTC
CASSRSGRSHNEQFF
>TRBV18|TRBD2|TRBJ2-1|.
TGTGCCAGCTCACCAAGCCTAGCGGGGTACAATGAGCAGTTCTTC
CASSPSLAGYNEQFF
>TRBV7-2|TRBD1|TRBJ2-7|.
TGTGCCAGCAGCTGGGACAGGGGAGGAAGCGAGCAGTACTTC
CASSWDRGGSEQYF
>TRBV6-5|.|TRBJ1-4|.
TGTGCCAGCAAGAGACAGGACCCAACTAATGAAAAACTGTTTTTT
CASKRQDPTNEKLFF
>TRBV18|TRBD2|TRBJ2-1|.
TGTGCCAGCTCATGGGGACTAGCGTACAATGAGCAGTTCTTC
CASSWGLAYNEQFF
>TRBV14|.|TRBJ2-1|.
TGTGCCAGCAGCCAGGGTTGGAGGGGCCCATACAATGAGCAGTTCTTC
CASSQGWRGPYNEQFF
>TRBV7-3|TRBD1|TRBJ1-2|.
TGTGCCAGCAGCCGAACAGGGGGCGCAGCTGGCTACACCTTC
CASSRTGGAAGYTF
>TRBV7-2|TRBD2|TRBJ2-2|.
TGTGCCAGCAGATCCGGCGGGACTATAAACACCGGGGAGCTGTTTTTT
CASRSGGTINTGELFF
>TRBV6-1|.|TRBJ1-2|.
TGTGCCAGCAGTGAAGGCCAGGTTGGCTATGGCTACACCTTC
CASSEGQVGYGYTF
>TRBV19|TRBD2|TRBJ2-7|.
TGTGCCAGTAGTATAGGCCCTCCCCGTAGCGGGAGCTCCTACGAGCAGTACTTC
CASSIGPPRSGSSYEQYF
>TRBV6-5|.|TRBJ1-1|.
TGTGCCAGCAGTTACGACAGGCCCCCCACTGAAGCTTTCTTT
CASSYDRPPTEAFF
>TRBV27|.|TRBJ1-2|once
TGTGCCAGCAGTCCAGCCGGGACATCTAACTATGGCTACACCTTC
CASSPAGTSNYGYTF
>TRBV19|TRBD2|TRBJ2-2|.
TGTGCCAGTATCGGACTAGCGGGTACCGGGGAGCTGTTTTTT
CASIGLAGTGELFF
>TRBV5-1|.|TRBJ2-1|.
TGCGCCAGCAGCTTTGTAGCCAGCTCCTACAATGAGCAGTTCTTC
CASSFVASSYNEQFF
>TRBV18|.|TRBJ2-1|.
TGTGCCAGCTCACCCCGTCCCCGGACAGACTCCTACAATGAGCAGTTCTTC
CASSPRPRTDSYNEQFF
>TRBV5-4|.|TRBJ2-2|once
TGTGCCAGCAGCTTGGCCGGTACCGGGGAGCTGTTTTTT
CASSLAGTGELFF
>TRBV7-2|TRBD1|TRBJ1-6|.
TGTGCCAGCAGCTTACGATCGGGACAGGGTAATTCACCCCTCCACTTT
CASSLRSGQGNSPLHF
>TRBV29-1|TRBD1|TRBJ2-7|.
TGCAGCGTTGATCACGGGACAGGGAACCTCGAGCAGTACTTC
CSVDHGTGNLEQYF
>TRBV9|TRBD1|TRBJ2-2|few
TGTGCCAGCAGCGCCACAGGGGCCTTGAACACCGGGGAGCTGTTTTTT
CASSATGALNTGELFF
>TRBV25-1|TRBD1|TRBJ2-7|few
TGTGCCAGCAGTGTAACGAACGGGACAGCTTCCTACGAGCAGTACTTC
CASSVTNGTASYEQYF
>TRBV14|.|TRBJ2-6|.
TGTGCCAGCAGCCATGGGCCGAGAATTCCCCCTCTCGGGGCCAACGTCCTGACTTTC
CASSHGPRIPPLGANVLTF
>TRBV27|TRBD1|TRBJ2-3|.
TGTGCCAGCAGTTCCCCTGGGACAGCCATCGGGACAGATACGCAGTATTTT
CASSSPGTAIGTDTQYF
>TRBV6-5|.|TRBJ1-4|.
TGTGCCAGCAGCCGGGAATTGTCTAATGAAAAACTGTTTTTT
CASSRELSNEKLFF
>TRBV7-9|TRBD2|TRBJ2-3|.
TGTGCCACTCTAGCGGGGGGATTTAGCACAGATACGCAGTATTTT
CATLAGGFSTDTQYF
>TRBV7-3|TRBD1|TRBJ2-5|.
TGTGCCAGCAGCGCCGGACAGGGGGTTCCAGAGACCCAGTACTTC
CASSAGQGVPETQYF
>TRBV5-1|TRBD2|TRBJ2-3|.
TGCGCCAGCAGCTTGGAAGCGGGGAGGGCAGATACGCAGTATTTT
CASSLEAGRADTQYF
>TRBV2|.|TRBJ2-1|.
TGTGCCAGCAGTGGCCGGAGGGGATCCTACAATGAGCAGTTCTTC
CASSGRRGSYNEQFF
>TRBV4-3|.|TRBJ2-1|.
TGCGCCAGCAGCCCGGACAGTCAATACAATGAGCAGTTCTTC
CASSPDSQYNEQFF
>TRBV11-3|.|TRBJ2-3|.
TGTGCCAGCAGCTTAATAATCCAGGGAGGAAGGAGGCCAGATACGCAGTATTTT
CASSLIIQGGRRPDTQYF
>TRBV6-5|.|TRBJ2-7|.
TGTGCCAGCAGTTCCTCCCCTCCGATTAGCTCCTACGAGCAGTACTTC
CASSSSPPISSYEQYF
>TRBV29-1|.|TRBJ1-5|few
TGCAGCGTTGTTAGCGGCAATCAGCCCCAGCATTTT
CSVVSGNQPQHF
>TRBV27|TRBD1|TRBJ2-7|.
TGTGCCAGCAGTCCCGGGACAGGGGTAAGGTACGAGCAGTACTTC
CASSPGTGVRYEQYF
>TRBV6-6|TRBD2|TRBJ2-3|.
TGTGCCAGCAGTCATCGAGCGGGGGGGCCCGGGGGCACAGATACGCAGTATTTT
CASSHRAGGPGGTDTQYF
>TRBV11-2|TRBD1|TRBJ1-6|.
TGTGCCAGCAGCTTAGGACAGGGACGCGATTCACCCCTCCACTTT
CASSLGQGRDSPLHF